What follows are 30 T cell receptor beta chains derived from one specimen sequenced in a study of blood T cell repertoires in COVID-19. Only in-frame clones appear in the TCRdb table, and some are missing; sequencing was by immunoSEQ multiplex PCR. This repertoire shows around 160,000 clones, 81% found once; its top ten account for 7% to 10%. Material: peripheral blood. These receptors originate from a human donor with acute or convalescent COVID-19. The donor label of this sample is uncertain.

This clone appeared a few times. The chain has TRBV9 and TRBJ1-2; 12 bases are a match to TRBD1. V lost 0 bases to trimming and J lost 7 bases; unmatched junction nucleotides: 7. Germline V CDR1 and CDR2: SGDLS, YYNGEE. The CDR3 runs 16 residues. The CDR3 here is CASSVGGQGARGGYTF. In DNA form, the CDR3 reads TGTGCCAGCAGCGTAGGGGGACAGGGGGCGCGAGGTGGCTACACCTTC. Full variable domain (rest looked up from reference TRBV9 and TRBJ1-2): DSGVTQTPKHLITATGQRVTLRCSPRSGDLSVYWYQQSLDQGLQFLIQYYNGEERAKGNILERFSAQQFPDLHSELNLSSLELGDSALYFCASSVGGQGARGGYTFGSGTRLTVV.

V gene TRBV5-1 combines with J gene TRBJ2-1; D unresolved. V was shortened by 2 bases and J by 14 bases, with 11 bases between the two germline ends. The germline V gene has CDR1 SGHRS and CDR2 YFSETQ. The CDR3 consists of 11 residues. Written as DNA, the CDR3 is TGCGCCAGCAGCTTTAAGGAGATTAAGTTCTTC. Encoded protein: CASSFKEIKFF.

The gene calls are TRBV27 and TRBJ2-2; 10 bases map to TRBD1. The CDR3 totals 15 residues. The germline V gene encodes CDR1 MNHEY and CDR2 SMNVEV (reference sequence). Trimming cost V 2 bases and J 7 bases; bases outside gene matches: 4. This chain's CDR3 is CASSLGTGASGELFF. Here the CDR3 DNA reads TGTGCCAGCAGTTTAGGGACAGGGGCGAGCGGGGAGCTGTTTTTT.

Only one count was recorded for this clone. The V call is TRBV21-1, the J call TRBJ2-1; the listed D gene, TRBD2, was not tested against the DNA. TRBV21-1 is an annotated pseudogene. The CDR3 has 15 residues. CDR3 sequence (DNA): TGTGCCAGCAGCCAGCGGACTAGCGGGGCCGATGAGCAGTTCTTC. It codes for CASSQRTSGADEQFF.

The V call is TRBV5-4, the J call TRBJ1-6; TRBD1 agrees at 7 bases. V was clipped by 2 bases and J by 7 bases; unmatched bases: 3. In germline, CDR1 is SGHNT, CDR2 YYREEE (reference sequence). This CDR3 is built from 14 residues. The CDR3 nucleotides read TGTGCCAGCAGCTTACAGGGGCGGAATTCACCCCTCCACTTT. Translated: CASSLQGRNSPLHF.

A single count supports this clone. The chain has TRBV30 and TRBJ1-1; the D gene is possibly TRBD1 (5 bases). This CDR3 is built from 14 residues. V lost 2 bases to trimming and J lost 4 bases, with 14 bases between them. Germline CDR1 is GTSNPN and CDR2 is SVGIG (reference sequence). CDR3 nucleotides: TGTGCCTGGAGTAGGAGGGGATGGGGCACTGAAGCTTTCTTT. Protein product: CAWSRRGWGTEAFF. Drawing the rest from reference TRBV30 and TRBJ1-1, the complete variable domain is SQTIHQWPATLVQPVGSPLSLECTVEGTSNPNLYWYRQAAGRGLQLLFYSVGIGQISSEVPQNLSASRPQDRQFILSSKKLLLSDSGFYLCAWSRRGWGTEAFFGQGTRLTVV.

The rearrangement uses TRBV11-2 and TRBJ2-1; 9 bases map to TRBD1. V lost 4 bases, J lost 9 bases, and 10 bases stayed unmatched. The CDR3 consists of 15 residues. CDR1 SGHAT and CDR2 FQNNGV come from the germline V gene. The CDR3, as DNA: TGTGCCAGCAGCTCTCTCGGGACAGGGCGTACTGAGCAGTTCTTC. Its translation: CASSSLGTGRTEQFF.

V usage is TRBV6-1 and J usage is TRBJ1-5; 7 nucleotides match TRBD1. The CDR3 sequence is 17 residues long. Trimming took 4 bases from V and 0 from J; bases not matched to a gene: 9. Germline V gives CDR1 MNHNS, CDR2 SASEGT. The CDR3 sequence is CASSVTGEGYSNQPQHF. CDR3 sequence (DNA): TGTGCCAGCAGTGTTACAGGGGAAGGGTATAGCAATCAGCCCCAGCATTTT.

The chain carries TRBV4-1 and TRBJ2-2, with D possibly being TRBD2 (6 bases). Germline CDR1 MGHRA, CDR2 YSYEKL. V shed 8 bases and J shed 6 bases, with 19 bases lying between them. This CDR3 has 15 residues. The CDR3 nucleotides read TGCGCCAGCTCCTACGGGGGAGGTCTGGCCGGGGAGCTGTTTTTT. Amino acid sequence: CASSYGGGLAGELFF.

This sequence joins TRBV2 and TRBJ1-2; D is uncertain. Per the germline V gene, CDR1 is SNHLY and CDR2 is FYNNEI. This CDR3 has 15 residues. Trimming left V 1 base short and J 7 bases short, with 16 bases between. The CDR3 loop reads CASSEGPRGEGGYTF. The CDR3 region has the DNA TGTGCCAGCAGTGAAGGGCCTCGGGGAGAGGGTGGCTACACCTTC.

The chain uses TRBV7-9 and TRBJ1-1; 7 positions agree with TRBD1. CDR1 is SEHNR and CDR2 is FQNEAQ in the germline V gene (reference sequence). The CDR3 spans 14 residues. Germline trimming cut 5 bases from V and 7 bases from J; bases unmatched to any gene: 10. DNA for the CDR3: TGTGCCAGCAGCCTAGACAGGGATCTCAATGAAGCTTTCTTT. This translates into CASSLDRDLNEAFF.

J is TRBJ1-5 and V is TRBV19; D is ambiguous. CDR3 size: 14 residues. Germline CDR1 is LNHDA and CDR2 is SQIVND (reference sequence). Trimming took off 3 bases at V and 5 bases at J, with 11 bases between the two ends. The CDR3 loop is CASSMGGSYQPQHF. CDR3 coding DNA: TGTGCCAGTAGTATGGGTGGGAGTTATCAGCCCCAGCATTTT.

The chain combines TRBV10-2 with TRBJ1-1; D call uncertain. Trimming pared 2 bases from V and 3 bases from J, leaving 7 bases between. Germline V CDR1 and CDR2: WSHSY, SAAADI. The CDR3 runs 13 residues. The chain's CDR3 is CASSEPLDTEAFF. In DNA form, the CDR3 reads TGCGCCAGCAGTGAGCCTCTCGACACTGAAGCTTTCTTT.

The rearrangement joins TRBV10-3 to TRBJ1-2; D gene ambiguous. V dropped 4 bases and J dropped 4 bases, with 10 bases sitting between them. CDR3 length equals 13 residues. Germline loops: CDR1 ENHRY, CDR2 SYGVKD. This CDR3 is CAISANSFYGYTF. The CDR3 DNA follows: TGTGCCATCAGTGCGAACAGTTTCTATGGCTACACCTTC.

The V and J genes are TRBV7-8 and TRBJ1-3; the D is unclear. The V end was cut by 5 bases, the J end by 4 bases, with 9 bases between. Germline loops: CDR1 SGHVS, CDR2 FQNEAQ. The CDR3 length is 13 residues. This CDR3 is CASSRYEGNTIYF. CDR3 nucleotides: TGTGCCAGCAGCCGATATGAGGGAAACACCATATATTTT.

Only one count was recorded for this clone. The rearrangement uses TRBV19 and TRBJ1-1, with D hard to call. CDR3 length equals 13 residues. CDR1 LNHDA and CDR2 SQIVND come from the germline V gene (reference sequence). V was cut by 4 bases and J by 1 base, with 7 bases left in between. The CDR3 nucleotides read TGTGCCAGTAGTAGAGACGGGAACACTGAAGCTTTCTTT. Translated, it gives CASSRDGNTEAFF.

V usage is TRBV7-9 and J usage is TRBJ1-5; no clear D gene. The germline CDR1 and CDR2 sequences are SEHNR and FQNEAQ (reference sequence). The CDR3 is made up of 13 amino acids. The V gene lost 5 bases and the J gene lost 2 bases, with 7 bases spanning the gap. In nucleotides, the CDR3 is TGTGCCAGCAGCCGCGGGGGCAATCAGCCCCAGCATTTT. This encodes CASSRGGNQPQHF.

This clone was seen a few times. The chain combines TRBV6-5 with TRBJ2-3, with D maybe TRBD1 (5 bases). The V gene lost 2 bases and the J gene lost 0 bases, with 9 bases spanning the gap. Germline CDR1 reads MNHEY; CDR2 reads SVGAGI. This CDR3 region has 15 residues. CDR3 nucleotides: TGTGCCAGCAGTTACGACAGTTCTAGCACAGATACGCAGTATTTT. This codes for CASSYDSSSTDTQYF.

The chain uses TRBV15 and TRBJ2-5, with 7 bases that match TRBD1. Trimming at V came to 7 bases and at J to 6 bases, leaving 14 bases not matched to a gene. Per the germline V gene, CDR1 is LNHNV and CDR2 is YYDKDF (reference sequence). This CDR3 region has 15 residues. DNA of the CDR3: TGTGCCACCACCTTTGGACAGGCGGCACTCAAGACCCAGTACTTC. This encodes CATTFGQAALKTQYF.

The DNA of the CDR3 is TGTGCCACCAGCAGGGGGACAGGGGGGTGGACTGAAGCTTTCTTT. The encoded protein is CATSRGTGGWTEAFF. The chain has TRBV15 and TRBJ1-1; the match to TRBD1 covers 11 bases. Germline CDR1 is LNHNV and CDR2 is YYDKDF (reference sequence). V shed 3 bases and J 5 bases; nucleotides not matched to a gene: 5. The CDR3 runs 15 residues.

This clone has just one count. The chain has TRBV7-2 and TRBJ2-3; D possibly corresponds to TRBD2 (6 bases). V was trimmed by 5 bases and J by 5 bases, leaving 11 bases between them. The length of the CDR3 is 13 residues. The germline gives CDR1 SGHTA, CDR2 FQGNSA. Here the CDR3 reads CASSPQGGDTQYF. As DNA, the CDR3 is TGTGCCAGCAGCCCGCAGGGAGGAGATACGCAGTATTTT.

The V and J genes are TRBV2 and TRBJ1-2; weak D call: TRBD1 (5 bases). With 6 bases removed from V and 4 bases from J, the gap between germline ends came to 15 bases. Germline V gene lookup returns CDR1 SNHLY and CDR2 FYNNEI. The CDR3 runs to 14 residues. DNA for the CDR3: TGTGCCAGCAGCCCGGGGGGAGATATCTATGGCTACACCTTC. Translation: CASSPGGDIYGYTF. The full variable domain, with the rest looked up from reference TRBV2 and TRBJ1-2, is EPEVTQTPSHQVTQMGQEVILRCVPISNHLYFYWYRQILGQKVEFLVSFYNNEISEKSEIFDDQFSVERPDGSNFTLKIRSTKLEDSAMYFCASSPGGDIYGYTFGSGTRLTVV.

The chain recombines TRBV29-1 with TRBJ2-3; 8 nucleotides agree with TRBD1. V was clipped by 1 base and J by 5 bases; unmatched bases: 2. Germline V gene sequence: CDR1 SQVTM, CDR2 ANQGSEA. The CDR3 consists of 13 residues. In DNA, the CDR3 is TGCAGCGTTGAAGCCGACAGGGGAGATACGCAGTATTTT. Translating gives CSVEADRGDTQYF.

The chain is built from TRBV29-1 and TRBJ1-1; maybe TRBD1 (5 bases). The CDR3 extends over 12 amino acids. CDR1 and CDR2 from the germline V gene are SQVTM and ANQGSEA. Trimming took 6 bases from V and 5 from J, leaving 13 bases between them. The CDR3 is CSVAWGRTEAFF. CDR3 in DNA: TGCAGCGTGGCCTGGGGGAGGACTGAAGCTTTCTTT.

The chain is built from TRBV11-2 and TRBJ1-2; tentative D call: TRBD1 (6 bases). CDR1 and CDR2 from the germline V gene are SGHAT and FQNNGV. The V gene lost 5 bases and the J gene lost 4 bases, with 17 bases spanning the gap. This CDR3 has 15 residues. The CDR3, as DNA: TGTGCCAGCAGCCCCAACTCGGACAGAATCTATGGCTACACCTTC. This encodes CASSPNSDRIYGYTF. Full variable domain (remainder filled in from reference TRBV11-2 and TRBJ1-2): EAGVAQSPRYKIIEKRQSVAFWCNPISGHATLYWYQQILGQGPKLLIQFQNNGVVDDSQLPKDRFSAERLKGVDSTLKIQPAKLEDSAVYLCASSPNSDRIYGYTFGSGTRLTVV.

This clone has more than one count but fewer than ten. The chain links TRBV11-2 to TRBJ2-1, with TRBD2 identical over 7 bases. The length of the CDR3 is 15 residues. V shed 5 bases and J 6 bases; nucleotides not matched to a gene: 10. CDR1 is SGHAT, CDR2 FQNNGV, per germline. CDR3 sequence reads: CASSGNGGKVNEQFF. DNA for the CDR3: TGTGCCAGCAGCGGAAACGGGGGGAAGGTCAATGAGCAGTTCTTC.

This clone was seen many times. The chain links TRBV13 to TRBJ1-2, with D hard to call. This CDR3 comprises 13 residues. Germline V gene sequence: CDR1 PRHDT, CDR2 FYEKMQ (reference sequence). The V end was cut by 0 bases, the J end by 5 bases, with 7 bases between. CDR3 amino acids: CASSLGRSYGYTF. Written as DNA, the CDR3 is TGTGCCAGCAGCTTAGGCCGGTCATATGGCTACACCTTC.

The chain carries TRBV7-3 and TRBJ2-3; weak D call: TRBD1 (6 bases). CDR1 is SGHTA and CDR2 is FQGTGA in the germline V gene. Trimming stripped 5 bases from V and 5 bases from J, with 20 bases between. The length of the CDR3 is 16 residues. This CDR3 is CASSPGTIDVEDTQYF. DNA for the CDR3: TGTGCCAGCAGCCCAGGGACAATCGACGTCGAAGATACGCAGTATTTT.

This clone was observed once. The J gene is TRBJ1-4, the V gene TRBV6-5; 7 bases line up with TRBD1. V lost 7 bases and J lost 5; bases outside the gene matches: 4. The CDR3 is made up of 13 amino acids. CDR1 and CDR2 from the germline V gene are MNHEY and SVGAGI. CDR3 sequence (DNA): TGTGCCAGCAAGGACAGGACAAATGAAAAACTGTTTTTT. It is translated as CASKDRTNEKLFF.

This rearrangement joins TRBV10-3 to TRBJ2-2; a possible D gene is TRBD2 (6 bases). The germline CDR1 and CDR2 sequences are ENHRY and SYGVKD. V lost 0 bases and J 2 bases, leaving 13 bases between the germline ends. The length of the CDR3 is 17 residues. The CDR3 DNA reads TGTGCCATCAGTGAGTCGGCAGGCGGGGAAAACACCGGGGAGCTGTTTTTT. As protein: CAISESAGGENTGELFF.